Below are 16 T cell receptor beta chains sequenced from a single sample in a study of lymphopenia after photon versus proton radiotherapy. Profiled with immunoSEQ multiplex PCR; TCRdb holds only in-frame clones, not every one. The sample has about 25,000 clones, roughly 90% seen once. The specimen comprised peripheral blood, sampled from a patient treated with photon-based radiotherapy. The receptors derive from a middle-aged man with gastric cancer.

The chain joins TRBV11-2 to TRBJ2-2; D not resolved. The CDR3 extends over 13 amino acids. Germline values: CDR1 SGHAT, CDR2 FQNNGV. Trimming took 3 bases from V and 5 from J, leaving 7 bases between them. The CDR3 nucleotides read TGTGCCAGCAGCTTTATAATTACCGGGGAGCTGTTTTTT. It encodes CASSFIITGELFF. Supplemented by reference TRBV11-2 and TRBJ2-2, the full variable domain reads EAGVAQSPRYKIIEKRQSVAFWCNPISGHATLYWYQQILGQGPKLLIQFQNNGVVDDSQLPKDRFSAERLKGVDSTLKIQPAKLEDSAVYLCASSFIITGELFFGEGSRLTVL.

V is TRBV5-1 and J is TRBJ1-2, with 7 bases lining up with TRBD1. V shed 4 bases and J 0 bases; nucleotides not matched to a gene: 3. The CDR3 is made up of 14 amino acids. CDR1 and CDR2 (germline): SGHRS, YFSETQ. In DNA form, the CDR3 reads TGCGCCAGCAGCCCGACAGGGTCTAACTATGGCTACACCTTC. Protein: CASSPTGSNYGYTF.

The chain recombines TRBV7-9 with TRBJ1-5; D uncertain. The germline gives CDR1 SEHNR, CDR2 FQNEAQ (reference sequence). Between the trimmed V and J ends, which lost 3 bases and 6 bases, there was a span of 9 bases. The CDR3 is 13 amino acids. DNA for the CDR3: TGTGCCAGCAGCTTCGGGGAGACTCAGCCCCAGCATTTT. Translated, it gives CASSFGETQPQHF.

Remarks on this clone: Germline and junction disagree at one end, which may indicate a read error. This chain connects TRBV6-1 to TRBJ2-1, with 8 bases that match TRBD2. This CDR3 region has 15 residues. Germline CDR1 MNHNS, CDR2 SASEGT. Here the CDR3 reads CATSVAGGNFNEQFF. The CDR3 bases are TGTGCCACCAGTGTGGCGGGGGGTAACTTCAATGAGCAGTTCTTC.

The chain couples TRBV2 to TRBJ2-5; tentatively, D is TRBD1 or TRBD2 (5 bases each). Trimming stripped 6 bases from V and 3 bases from J, with 23 bases between. Germline V gene data show CDR1 as SNHLY and CDR2 as FYNNEI. The CDR3 length is 17 residues. This chain's CDR3 is CASSLRRDPNWEETQYF. The CDR3 DNA follows: TGTGCCAGCAGCCTCAGAAGGGACCCAAATTGGGAAGAGACCCAGTACTTC. Variable domain in full (rest from reference TRBV2 and TRBJ2-5): EPEVTQTPSHQVTQMGQEVILRCVPISNHLYFYWYRQILGQKVEFLVSFYNNEISEKSEIFDDQFSVERPDGSNFTLKIRSTKLEDSAMYFCASSLRRDPNWEETQYFGPGTRLLVL.

V gene TRBV5-1 combines with J gene TRBJ1-5, with 7 bases identical to TRBD1. Germline CDR1 reads SGHRS; CDR2 reads YFSETQ. V was pared by 5 bases and J by 2 bases, with 4 bases of the junction left unmatched. The CDR3 extends over 14 amino acids. The CDR3 reads CASSRQGGNQPQHF. The CDR3 nucleotides are TGCGCCAGCAGTCGACAGGGAGGCAATCAGCCCCAGCATTTT.

The chain is built from TRBV10-2 and TRBJ2-1; 9 nucleotides match TRBD2. This CDR3 is 14 amino acids long. Germline values: CDR1 WSHSY, CDR2 SAAADI. The V gene end was trimmed by 8 bases and the J gene end by 2 bases; junction bases not matched to a gene: 4. The CDR3 loop is CASYQRGAYNEQFF. CDR3 sequence (DNA): TGCGCCAGCTACCAGCGGGGGGCCTACAATGAGCAGTTCTTC.

The CDR3 protein is CASSSLTGQGSSYEQYF. In DNA form, the CDR3 reads TGTGCCAGCAGCTCGCTAACCGGACAGGGGAGCTCCTACGAGCAGTACTTC. The genes are TRBV11-1 and TRBJ2-7, with 9 bases that match TRBD1. Unmatched junction bases numbered 10, after V lost 4 bases and J lost 0 bases. The length of the CDR3 is 17 residues. Germline V gene data show CDR1 as SGHAT and CDR2 as FQDESV (reference sequence).

This chain connects TRBV6-4 to TRBJ2-1, with D uncertain. V lost 4 bases and J lost 8, with 15 bases in between. There are 14 residues in the CDR3. The V gene's germline CDR1 is MRHNA and CDR2 SNTAGT. Here the CDR3 DNA reads TGTGCCAGCAGTGTCTCGCTTGGGGTGGATGAGCAGTTCTTC. This encodes CASSVSLGVDEQFF.

The rearrangement links TRBV30 to TRBJ1-1; D remains unclear. The CDR3 has 11 amino acids. Trimming stripped 0 bases from V and 10 bases from J, with 9 bases between. Germline values: CDR1 GTSNPN, CDR2 SVGIG (reference sequence). CDR3 coding DNA: TGTGCCTGGAGTGTAGAGGACGCAGCTTTCTTT. Protein sequence: CAWSVEDAAFF.

Only one count was recorded for this clone. The chain is built from TRBV7-7 and TRBJ2-7, with D hard to call. Trimming removed 2 bases from V and 1 base from J, with 6 bases in between. The CDR3 has 13 amino acids. CDR1 is SSHAT, CDR2 FNYEAQ, per germline (reference sequence). The CDR3 nucleotides read TGTGCCAGCAGCTTATCGGTTTCCTACGAGCAGTACTTC. Its protein product is CASSLSVSYEQYF.

The chain has TRBV19 and TRBJ2-7, with 12 bases identical to TRBD2. This CDR3 comprises 13 residues. Trimming at V came to 9 bases and at J to 3 bases, leaving 3 bases not matched to a gene. Germline-derived CDR1 and CDR2 are LNHDA and SQIVND (reference sequence). This chain's CDR3 is CASKLAGGYEQYF. The CDR3 nucleotides read TGTGCCAGCAAACTAGCGGGGGGCTACGAGCAGTACTTC.

The chain is built from TRBV7-3 and TRBJ2-3; tentative D call: TRBD2 (6 bases). Trimming shortened V by 5 bases and J by 6 bases, and 18 bases separated the two germline ends. This CDR3 is 15 amino acids long. The germline V gene has CDR1 SGHTA and CDR2 FQGTGA. The DNA of the CDR3 is TGTGCCAGCAGCGAGGGGACTTCTAGACTCGATACGCAGTATTTT. This codes for CASSEGTSRLDTQYF. Using reference TRBV7-3 and TRBJ2-3 for the parts outside the CDR3, the full variable domain is GAGVSQTPSNKVTEKGKYVELRCDPISGHTALYWYRQSLGQGPEFLIYFQGTGAADDSGLPNDRFFAVRPEGSVSTLKIQRTERGDSAVYLCASSEGTSRLDTQYFGPGTRLTVL.

Here the CDR3 DNA reads TGCGCCAGCAGCTTGGCCCCACTAGCGGGGTTGACAGATACGCAGTATTTT. Translation: CASSLAPLAGLTDTQYF. The rearrangement links TRBV5-1 to TRBJ2-3; 10 bases are a match to TRBD2. Looked up from germline, CDR1 is SGHRS and CDR2 is YFSETQ. This CDR3 has 17 amino acids. V shed 0 bases and J 3 bases; nucleotides not matched to a gene: 7.

This clone has only one observation. This chain connects TRBV21-1 to TRBJ2-3; TRBD2, as called in the table, went unchecked against the DNA. TRBV21-1 is a recognized pseudogene. The CDR3 covers 17 residues. The CDR3 spells CATPEVREGETTDTQYF. CDR3 DNA: TGTGCCACTCCCGAGGTCCGGGAAGGAGAAACGACAGATACGCAGTATTTT.

This clone has a single count. The gene calls are TRBV27 and TRBJ1-2, with D maybe TRBD1 (6 bases). The CDR3 spans 14 residues. V shed 6 bases and J shed 7 bases, with 18 bases lying between them. From germline, CDR1 is MNHEY and CDR2 SMNVEV (reference sequence). The CDR3 DNA follows: TGTGCCAGCAGCCGGGGGGGGCCAGGGCCTGGCTACACCTTC. Translated: CASSRGGPGPGYTF.